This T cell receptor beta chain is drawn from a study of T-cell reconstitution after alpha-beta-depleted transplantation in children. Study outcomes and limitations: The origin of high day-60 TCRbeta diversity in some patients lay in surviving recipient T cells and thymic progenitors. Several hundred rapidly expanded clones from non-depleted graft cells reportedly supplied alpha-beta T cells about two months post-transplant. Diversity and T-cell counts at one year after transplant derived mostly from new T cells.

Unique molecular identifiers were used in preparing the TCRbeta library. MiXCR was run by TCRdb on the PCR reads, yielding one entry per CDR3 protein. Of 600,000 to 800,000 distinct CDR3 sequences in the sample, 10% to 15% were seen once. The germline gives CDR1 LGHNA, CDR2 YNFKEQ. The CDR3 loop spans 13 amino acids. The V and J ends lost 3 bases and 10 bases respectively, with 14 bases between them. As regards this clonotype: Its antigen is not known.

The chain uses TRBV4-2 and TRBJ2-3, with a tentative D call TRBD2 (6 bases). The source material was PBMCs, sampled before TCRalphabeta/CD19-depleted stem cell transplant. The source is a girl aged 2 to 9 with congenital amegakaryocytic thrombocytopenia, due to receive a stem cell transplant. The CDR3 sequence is CASSQEGAQSQYF. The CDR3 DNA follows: TGTGCCAGCAGCCAGGAGGGCGCACAGTCGCAGTATTTT.